The T cell receptor beta chain under discussion was sequenced for a study of spatial heterogeneity in lung cancer. With V trimmed by 2 bases and J by 3 bases, 5 bases remained unmatched. Germline CDR1 reads SEHNR; CDR2 reads FQNEAQ (reference sequence). The CDR3 runs 15 residues. The table lists this clonotype with many counts. Its antigen is not identified. The time point was: sample taken at primary tumor resection. The study sequenced unsorted whole RNA from tumor, nontumor lung or frozen PBMC. Whole-study findings and limits: Circulating ubiquitous expanded tumor TCRs were observed more frequently at resection than at follow-up.

In TCRdb, the 5' RACE reads were re-called with MiXCR into one record per CDR3 protein. The data show about 80,000 distinct CDR3 sequences, with 15% to 20% seen just once and approximately 5.6% held by the top ten. This clonotype was sampled from a male donor with early-stage non-small cell lung cancer. The chain has TRBV7-9 and TRBJ2-7; 9 bases line up with TRBD1. The source material was PBMCs, sampled at surgery. DNA of the CDR3: TGTGCCAGCAGCTTATTCGGGACAGGGAGCTACGAGCAGTACTTC. Its protein product is CASSLFGTGSYEQYF.